This T cell receptor (beta chain) was captured by sequencing in a study of blood T cell repertoires in COVID-19. CDR3 length equals 17 residues. Germline V gene lookup returns CDR1 SGHTS and CDR2 YDEGEE. Trimming removed 2 bases from V and 9 bases from J; junction bases left unmatched: 14. Some clones are missing from TCRdb's copy, which holds only in-frame ones; the method was immunoSEQ multiplex PCR. The data show 150,000 to 200,000 clones, around 77% seen once. The chain is built from TRBV5-8 and TRBJ2-1, with TRBD2 matching over 10 bases. Sequencing was performed on peripheral blood. The TCR was taken from a man in his 60s with active or convalescent COVID-19. CDR3 coding DNA: TGTGCCAGCAGCTTCTCAGGGGCCAGGACTAGCGGCTCTGAGCAGTTCTTC. This codes for CASSFSGARTSGSEQFF.